This T cell receptor beta chain was captured by sequencing in a study of blood T cells in healthy people across ages. Regarding the study as a whole: In long-lived donors, naive CD4+ cell counts and diversity exceeded those of aged donors.

Looked up from germline, CDR1 is MDHEN and CDR2 is SYDVKM. Trimming pared 8 bases from V and 1 base from J, leaving 15 bases between. The CDR3 runs 14 residues. Primers used in a second PCR of about 6 to 11 cycles were a sample-barcoded 5' primer and a J-beta primer mix. MiXCR, applied by TCRdb to the 5' RACE reads, yields one record per CDR3 protein. Of 850,000 to 950,000 distinct CDR3 sequences in the sample, about 30% are singletons; the top ten hold 17%. This clonotype was found many times. Antigen: not known. The chain uses TRBV28 and TRBJ2-7; weak D call: TRBD1 (6 bases). Sequenced input: blood. The source of this sequence is a woman aged 80 or over in good health. The CDR3: CASSQGGISYEQYF. Here the CDR3 DNA reads TGTGCCAGCTCACAGGGTGGTATTTCCTACGAGCAGTACTTC.